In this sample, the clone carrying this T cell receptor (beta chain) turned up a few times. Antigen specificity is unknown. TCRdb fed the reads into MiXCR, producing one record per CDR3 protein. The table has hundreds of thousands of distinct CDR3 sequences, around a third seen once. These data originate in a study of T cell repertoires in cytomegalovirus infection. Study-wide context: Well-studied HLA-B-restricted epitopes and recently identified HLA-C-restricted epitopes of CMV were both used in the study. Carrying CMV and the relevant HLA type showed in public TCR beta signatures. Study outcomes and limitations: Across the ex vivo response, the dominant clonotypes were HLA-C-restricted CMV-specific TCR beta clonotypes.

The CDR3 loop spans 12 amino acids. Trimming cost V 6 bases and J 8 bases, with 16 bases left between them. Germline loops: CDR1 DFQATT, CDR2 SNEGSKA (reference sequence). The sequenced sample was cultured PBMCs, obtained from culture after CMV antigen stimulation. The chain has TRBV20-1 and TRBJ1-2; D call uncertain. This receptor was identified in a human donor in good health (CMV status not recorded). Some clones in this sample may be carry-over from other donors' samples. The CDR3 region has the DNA TGCAGTGCCCCTCACACTAATGACGGCTACACCTTC. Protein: CSAPHTNDGYTF.